The present T cell receptor beta chain was sequenced within a study of hypomethylating agent response in myelodysplastic syndrome. Background on the study: Of these patients, six or seven responded (complete response or hematologic improvement) and five did not. Findings of the study overall: After hypomethylating agent treatment, diversity and clonality showed no significant change, overall or by response.

This table comes from immunoSEQ multiplex PCR, and its TCRdb copy is limited to in-frame clones, with some not included. The table has several thousand clones, about 81% seen once. The V gene's germline CDR1 is SGDLS and CDR2 YYNGEE. V lost 1 base and J 1 base, leaving 5 bases between the germline ends. This CDR3 region has 13 residues. This clone has just a few counts. The antigen is unknown. The source of this sequence is a human donor with myelodysplastic syndrome. The rearrangement uses TRBV9 and TRBJ1-1, with D unresolved. This material consisted of bone marrow, taken before or after starting hypomethylating agent treatment for myelodysplastic syndrome (not recorded which). The CDR3 nucleotides are TGTGCCAGCAGCGTAACCGGGAACACTGAAGCTTTCTTT. Protein sequence: CASSVTGNTEAFF.